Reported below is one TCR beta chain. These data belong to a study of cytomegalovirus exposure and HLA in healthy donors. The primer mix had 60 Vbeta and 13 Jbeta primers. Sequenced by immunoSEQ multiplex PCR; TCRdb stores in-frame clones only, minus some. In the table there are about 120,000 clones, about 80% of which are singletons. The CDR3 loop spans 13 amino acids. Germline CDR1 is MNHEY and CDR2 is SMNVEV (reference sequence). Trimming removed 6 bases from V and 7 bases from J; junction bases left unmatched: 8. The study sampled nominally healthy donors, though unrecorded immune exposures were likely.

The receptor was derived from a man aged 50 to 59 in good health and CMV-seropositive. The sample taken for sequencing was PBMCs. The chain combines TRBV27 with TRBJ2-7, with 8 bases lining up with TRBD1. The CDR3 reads CASRRTGSGEQYF. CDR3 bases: TGTGCCAGCAGGAGGACAGGGTCCGGGGAGCAGTACTTC.